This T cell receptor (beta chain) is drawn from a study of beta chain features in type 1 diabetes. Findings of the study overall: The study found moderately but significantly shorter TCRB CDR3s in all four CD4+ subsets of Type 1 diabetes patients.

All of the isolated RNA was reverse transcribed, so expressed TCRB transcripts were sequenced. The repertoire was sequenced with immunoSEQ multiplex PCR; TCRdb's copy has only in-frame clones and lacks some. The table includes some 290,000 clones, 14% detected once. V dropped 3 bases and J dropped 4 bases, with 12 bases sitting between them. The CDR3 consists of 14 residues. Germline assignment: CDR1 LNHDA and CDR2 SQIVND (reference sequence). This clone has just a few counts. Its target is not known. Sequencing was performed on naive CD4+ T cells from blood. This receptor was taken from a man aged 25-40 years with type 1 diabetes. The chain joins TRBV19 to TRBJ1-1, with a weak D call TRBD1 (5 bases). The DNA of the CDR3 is TGTGCCAGTAGTATTGTGGCAGGGTCCACTGAAGCTTTCTTT. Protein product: CASSIVAGSTEAFF.